The next 14 T cell receptor beta chains were all read from a single sample in a study of blood T cells in healthy people across ages. A second PCR of roughly 6 to 12 cycles used a sample-barcoded 5' primer and a J-beta primer mix. TCRdb redid the calling of the 5' RACE reads with MiXCR, one entry per CDR3 protein. The table has roughly 2 million distinct CDR3 sequences, 49% seen once. Sequences were obtained from blood. These receptor sequences come from a middle-aged woman in good health.

The J gene is TRBJ2-7, the V gene TRBV20-1, with 7 bases matching TRBD2. After removal of 3 bases from V and 4 bases from J, the junction contained 9 bases not matched to a gene. CDR3 length: 14 amino acids. CDR1 is DFQATT, CDR2 SNEGSKA, per germline (reference sequence). CDR3 DNA: TGCAGTGCTAGGGGGGGGACTCCCGATTACGAGCAGTACTTC. The encoded protein is CSARGGTPDYEQYF.

The chain has TRBV19 and TRBJ2-4, with unresolved D. Germline CDR1 reads LNHDA; CDR2 reads SQIVND (reference sequence). Trimming pared 3 bases from V and 1 base from J, leaving 16 bases between. The CDR3 runs to 17 residues. CDR3 in amino acids: CASSIVGVGVAKNIQYF. For the CDR3, the DNA is TGTGCCAGTAGTATCGTTGGGGTTGGGGTCGCCAAAAACATTCAGTACTTC.

The gene calls are TRBV20-1 and TRBJ2-3; unclear D gene. The ends were cut back, 6 bases at V and 1 base at J, with 14 bases in the middle. This CDR3 region has 14 residues. Per the germline V gene, CDR1 is DFQATT and CDR2 is SNEGSKA (reference sequence). CDR3: CSARLAAGTDTQYF. The CDR3 DNA reads as TGCAGTGCCCGACTCGCGGCGGGCACAGATACGCAGTATTTT.

Of note for this clonotype: Mismatch with germline at one junction end may stem from a read error. This chain connects TRBV25-1 to TRBJ2-4; 10 bases fit TRBD1. Near its end, the DNA agrees better with TRBJ2-7, so the J call may be wrong. Germline V gives CDR1 MGHDK, CDR2 SYGVNS. The CDR3 consists of 14 residues. The CDR3 sequence is CAGSTGQGRIEQYF. In DNA, the CDR3 is TGTGCCGGCAGCACGGGACAGGGGAGGATCGAGCAGTACTTC.

The chain combines TRBV28 with TRBJ2-4; D call uncertain. CDR3 length equals 15 residues. V was clipped by 1 base and J by 5 bases, with 12 bases between them. Per the germline V gene, CDR1 is MDHEN and CDR2 is SYDVKM. CDR3 residues: CASSLFDEGQNIQYF. CDR3 coding DNA: TGTGCCAGCAGTTTATTCGATGAAGGGCAAAACATTCAGTACTTC.

This clonotype turned up a few times. This chain links TRBV14 with TRBJ2-1; 7 nucleotides match TRBD2. Germline-derived CDR1 and CDR2 are SGHDN and FVKESK. The trim removed 5 bases at V and 13 bases at J, leaving 8 bases unmatched. The CDR3 length is 12 residues. The CDR3 sequence is CASSSGTTLQFF. CDR3 DNA: TGTGCCAGCAGCTCCGGGACTACCCTTCAGTTCTTC. Looking up the rest from reference TRBV14 and TRBJ2-1 gives the full variable domain: EAGVTQFPSHSVIEKGQTVTLRCDPISGHDNLYWYRRVMGKEIKFLLHFVKESKQDESGMPNNRFLAERTGGTYSTLKVQPAELEDSGVYFCASSSGTTLQFFGPGTRLTVL.

Points on this clonotype: At one of its ends the junction is not consistent with the germline gene, which may arise from a read error. This chain connects TRBV7-9 to TRBJ2-3; D might be TRBD2 (5 bases). CDR3 size: 19 residues. CDR1 SEHNR and CDR2 FQNEAQ come from the germline V gene (reference sequence). The CDR3 DNA reads as TGTGCCAGCAGCTCCCCCTGGGTCGGGGAACGATTTAGCACAGATATGCAGTATTTT. This translates into CASSSPWVGERFSTDMQYF. Looking up the rest from reference TRBV7-9 and TRBJ2-3 gives the full variable domain: DTGVSQNPRHKITKRGQNVTFRCDPISEHNRLYWYRQTLGQGPEFLTYFQNEAQLEKSRLLSDRFSAERPKGSFSTLEIQRTEQGDSAMYLCASSSPWVGERFSTDMQYFGPGTRLTVL.

The V call is TRBV20-1, the J call TRBJ1-2, with TRBD1 as a possible D gene (5 bases). V lost 6 bases, J lost 0 bases, and 11 bases lay in between. The CDR3 extends over 13 amino acids. CDR1 is DFQATT and CDR2 is SNEGSKA in the germline V gene (reference sequence). CDR3 loop: CSAKRGSNYGYTF. CDR3 bases: TGCAGTGCGAAAAGGGGCTCTAACTATGGCTACACCTTC.

This clonotype was recorded once. The chain couples TRBV20-1 to TRBJ1-2; TRBD1 might be the D (6 bases). CDR3 length equals 15 residues. The V gene's germline CDR1 is DFQATT and CDR2 SNEGSKA (reference sequence). Trimming removed 5 bases at V and 6 bases at J, with 22 bases between. CDR3 sequence reads: CSAREKGGASDGYTF. CDR3 sequence (DNA): TGCAGTGCTCGGGAGAAGGGGGGGGCGTCTGATGGCTACACCTTC.

The chain carries TRBV2 and TRBJ1-2; D is uncertain. Germline lookup yields CDR1 SNHLY and CDR2 FYNNEI. This CDR3 contains 14 residues. Between the trimmed V and J ends, which lost 0 bases and 5 bases, there was a span of 10 bases. The CDR3 is CASSEAASLYGYTF. CDR3 sequence (DNA): TGTGCCAGCAGTGAAGCGGCCAGCCTTTATGGCTACACCTTC. The variable domain in full, with the rest retrieved from reference TRBV2 and TRBJ1-2, is EPEVTQTPSHQVTQMGQEVILRCVPISNHLYFYWYRQILGQKVEFLVSFYNNEISEKSEIFDDQFSVERPDGSNFTLKIRSTKLEDSAMYFCASSEAASLYGYTFGSGTRLTVV.

Only a few counts were recorded for this clonotype. This chain connects TRBV28 to TRBJ2-1, with D perhaps TRBD2 (6 bases). Germline CDR1 MDHEN, CDR2 SYDVKM. The CDR3 extends over 14 amino acids. V shed 4 bases and J shed 4 bases, with 11 bases lying between them. DNA for the CDR3: TGTGCCAGCAGTTGGGACTCGGAGTACAATGAGCAGTTCTTC. This sequence encodes CASSWDSEYNEQFF. The full variable domain, rest sourced from reference TRBV28 and TRBJ2-1, is DVKVTQSSRYLVKRTGEKVFLECVQDMDHENMFWYRQDPGLGLRLIYFSYDVKMKEKGDIPEGYSVSREKKERFSLILESASTNQTSMYLCASSWDSEYNEQFFGPGTRLTVL.

The chain uses TRBV7-2 and TRBJ2-5, with TRBD2 matching 8 bases. V shed 5 bases and J 5 bases; nucleotides not matched to a gene: 7. Germline assignment: CDR1 SGHTA and CDR2 FQGNSA. The CDR3 consists of 14 residues. The CDR3 region is CASSPGGGHETQYF. CDR3 bases: TGTGCCAGCAGCCCCGGGGGGGGGCATGAGACCCAGTACTTC. Full variable domain (remainder filled in from reference TRBV7-2 and TRBJ2-5): GAGVSQSPSNKVTEKGKDVELRCDPISGHTALYWYRQSLGQGLEFLIYFQGNSAPDKSGLPSDRFSAERTGGSVSTLTIQRTQQEDSAVYLCASSPGGGHETQYFGPGTRLLVL.

V usage is TRBV20-1 and J usage is TRBJ2-4; D tentatively fits TRBD1 or TRBD2 (5 bases each). The CDR3 loop spans 15 amino acids. The germline gives CDR1 DFQATT, CDR2 SNEGSKA (reference sequence). The ends were cut back, 0 bases at V and 13 bases at J, with 22 bases in the middle. The CDR3 nucleotides read TGCAGTGCTAGAGAGGTTGAGGGGATTATCCATGAGCAGTACTTC. As protein: CSAREVEGIIHEQYF.

The chain is built from TRBV20-1 and TRBJ2-5; TRBD2 is a possible D gene (6 bases). The CDR3 totals 16 residues. Trimming took 3 bases from V and 0 from J, leaving 17 bases between them. The germline V gene encodes CDR1 DFQATT and CDR2 SNEGSKA (reference sequence). The CDR3 sequence: CSASGLAGKYQETQYF. The CDR3, as DNA: TGCAGTGCTAGTGGACTGGCGGGAAAGTACCAAGAGACCCAGTACTTC.